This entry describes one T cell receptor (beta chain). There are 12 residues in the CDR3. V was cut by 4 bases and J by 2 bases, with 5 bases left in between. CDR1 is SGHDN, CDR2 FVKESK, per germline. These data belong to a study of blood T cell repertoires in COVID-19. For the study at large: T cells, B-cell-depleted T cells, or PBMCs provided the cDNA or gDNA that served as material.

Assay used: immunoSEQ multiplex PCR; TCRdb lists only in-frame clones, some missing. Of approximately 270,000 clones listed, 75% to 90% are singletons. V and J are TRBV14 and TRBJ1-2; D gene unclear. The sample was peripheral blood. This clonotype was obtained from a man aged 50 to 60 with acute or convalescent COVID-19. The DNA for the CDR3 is TGTGCCAGCAGCCGAGTCAACTATGGCTACACCTTC. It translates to CASSRVNYGYTF.